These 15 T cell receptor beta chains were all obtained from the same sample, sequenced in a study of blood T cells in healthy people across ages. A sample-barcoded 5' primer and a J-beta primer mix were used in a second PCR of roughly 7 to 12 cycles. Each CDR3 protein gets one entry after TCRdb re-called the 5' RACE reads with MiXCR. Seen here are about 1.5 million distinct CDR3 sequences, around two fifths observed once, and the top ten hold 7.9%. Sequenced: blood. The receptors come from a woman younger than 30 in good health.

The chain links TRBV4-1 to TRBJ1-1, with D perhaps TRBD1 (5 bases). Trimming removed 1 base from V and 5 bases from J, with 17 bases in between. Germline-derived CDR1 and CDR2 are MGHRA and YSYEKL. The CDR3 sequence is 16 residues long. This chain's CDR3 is CASSQAPGVFRTEAFF. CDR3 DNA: TGCGCCAGCAGCCAAGCACCGGGGGTGTTTCGGACTGAAGCTTTCTTT.

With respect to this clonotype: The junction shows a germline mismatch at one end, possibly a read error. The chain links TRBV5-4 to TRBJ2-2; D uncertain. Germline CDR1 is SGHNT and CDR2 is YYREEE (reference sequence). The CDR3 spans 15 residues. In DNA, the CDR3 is TGTGCCAGCAGCTGGTCGGGCTCCAACATCGGGGAGCTGTTTTTT. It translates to CASSWSGSNIGELFF.

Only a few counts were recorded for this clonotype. This CDR3 is CSAHLLGGIYEQFF. For the CDR3, the DNA is TGCAGTGCCCACTTATTAGGGGGAATATATGAGCAGTTCTTC. This chain connects TRBV20-1 to TRBJ2-1; possible D gene TRBD1, 6 bases. Between the trimmed V and J ends, which lost 6 bases and 8 bases, there was a span of 20 bases. The length of the CDR3 is 14 residues. From germline, CDR1 is DFQATT and CDR2 SNEGSKA (reference sequence).

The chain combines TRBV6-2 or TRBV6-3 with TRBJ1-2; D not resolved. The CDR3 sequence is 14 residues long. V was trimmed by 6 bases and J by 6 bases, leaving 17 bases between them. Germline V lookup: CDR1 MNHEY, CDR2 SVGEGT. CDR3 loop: CASRVDRVLDGYTF. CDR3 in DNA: TGTGCCAGCAGGGTGGATAGGGTGTTGGATGGCTACACCTTC.

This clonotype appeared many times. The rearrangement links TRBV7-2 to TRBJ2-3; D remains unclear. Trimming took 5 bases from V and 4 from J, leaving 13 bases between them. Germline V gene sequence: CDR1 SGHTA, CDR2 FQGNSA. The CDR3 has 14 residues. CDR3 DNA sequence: TGTGCCAGCAGCCCGCTCCGAGTGGCAGATACGCAGTATTTT. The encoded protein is CASSPLRVADTQYF.

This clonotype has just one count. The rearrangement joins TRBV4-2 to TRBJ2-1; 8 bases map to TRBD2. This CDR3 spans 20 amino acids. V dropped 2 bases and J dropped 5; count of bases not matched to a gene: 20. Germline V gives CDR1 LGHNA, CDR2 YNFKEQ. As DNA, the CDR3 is TGTGCCAGCAGCCAAATTGAGGTTGCCCATAGGCTAGCGGGTAACAATGAGCAGTTCTTC. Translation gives CASSQIEVAHRLAGNNEQFF.

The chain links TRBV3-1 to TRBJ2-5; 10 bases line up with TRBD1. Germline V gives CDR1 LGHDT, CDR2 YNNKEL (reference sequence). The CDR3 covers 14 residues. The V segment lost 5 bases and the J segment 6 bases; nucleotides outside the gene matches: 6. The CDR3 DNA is TGTGCCAGCAGCGGCCGGGACAGGGGAAAGACCCAGTACTTC. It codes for CASSGRDRGKTQYF.

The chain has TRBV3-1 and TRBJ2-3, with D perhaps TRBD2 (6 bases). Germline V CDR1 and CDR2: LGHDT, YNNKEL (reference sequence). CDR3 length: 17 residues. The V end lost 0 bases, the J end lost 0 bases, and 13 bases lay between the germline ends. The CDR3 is CASSQDVLAASTDTQYF. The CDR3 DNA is TGTGCCAGCAGCCAAGATGTGTTAGCGGCTAGCACAGATACGCAGTATTTT.

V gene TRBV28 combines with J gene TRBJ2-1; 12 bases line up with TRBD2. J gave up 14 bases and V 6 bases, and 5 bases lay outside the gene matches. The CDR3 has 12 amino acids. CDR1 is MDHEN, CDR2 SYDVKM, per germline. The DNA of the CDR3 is TGTGCCAGCAGCCAGACTAGCGGGGGAGAGTTCTTC. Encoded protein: CASSQTSGGEFF.

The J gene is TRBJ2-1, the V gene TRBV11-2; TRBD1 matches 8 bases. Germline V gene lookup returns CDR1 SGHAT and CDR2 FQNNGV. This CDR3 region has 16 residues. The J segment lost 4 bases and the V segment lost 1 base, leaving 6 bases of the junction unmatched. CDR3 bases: TGTGCCAGCAGCTTAGTAATTACAGGGGGATACAATGAGCAGTTCTTC. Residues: CASSLVITGGYNEQFF.

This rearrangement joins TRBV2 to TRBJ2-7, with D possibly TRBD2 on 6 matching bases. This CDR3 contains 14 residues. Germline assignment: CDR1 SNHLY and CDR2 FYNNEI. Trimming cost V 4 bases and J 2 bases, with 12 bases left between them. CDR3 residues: CASSAGGTTYEQYF. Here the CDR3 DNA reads TGTGCCAGCAGTGCGGGCGGGACGACCTACGAGCAGTACTTC. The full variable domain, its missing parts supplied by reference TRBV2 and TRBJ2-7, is EPEVTQTPSHQVTQMGQEVILRCVPISNHLYFYWYRQILGQKVEFLVSFYNNEISEKSEIFDDQFSVERPDGSNFTLKIRSTKLEDSAMYFCASSAGGTTYEQYFGPGTRLTVT.

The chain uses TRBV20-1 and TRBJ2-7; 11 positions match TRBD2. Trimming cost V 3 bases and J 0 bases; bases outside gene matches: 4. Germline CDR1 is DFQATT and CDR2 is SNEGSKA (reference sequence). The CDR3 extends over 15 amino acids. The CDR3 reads CSARGGLADSYEQYF. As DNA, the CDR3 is TGCAGTGCTAGGGGGGGACTAGCGGACTCCTACGAGCAGTACTTC.

The CDR3 nucleotides read TGCAGCGGAGGTGGAGCAGGGTCGAGGGAGCAGTTCTTC. This codes for CSGGGAGSREQFF. J is TRBJ2-1 and V is TRBV29-1; possibly TRBD1 for D (5 bases). Deletions cut 7 bases from V and 10 bases from J, with 20 bases between. Germline CDR1 SQVTM, CDR2 ANQGSEA. The CDR3 is made up of 13 amino acids.

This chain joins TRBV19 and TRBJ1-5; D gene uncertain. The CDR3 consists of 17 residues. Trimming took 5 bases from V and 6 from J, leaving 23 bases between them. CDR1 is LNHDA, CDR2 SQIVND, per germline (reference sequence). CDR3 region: CASSSGMRDLRRQPQHF. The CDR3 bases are TGTGCCAGTAGTTCCGGTATGCGGGATCTCCGGCGTCAGCCCCAGCATTTT.

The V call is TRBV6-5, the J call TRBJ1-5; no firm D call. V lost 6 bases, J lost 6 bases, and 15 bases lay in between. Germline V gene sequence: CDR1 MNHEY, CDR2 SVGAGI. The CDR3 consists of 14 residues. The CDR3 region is CASSPGRIGQPQHF. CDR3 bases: TGTGCCAGCAGCCCGGGCAGGATCGGTCAGCCCCAGCATTTT.